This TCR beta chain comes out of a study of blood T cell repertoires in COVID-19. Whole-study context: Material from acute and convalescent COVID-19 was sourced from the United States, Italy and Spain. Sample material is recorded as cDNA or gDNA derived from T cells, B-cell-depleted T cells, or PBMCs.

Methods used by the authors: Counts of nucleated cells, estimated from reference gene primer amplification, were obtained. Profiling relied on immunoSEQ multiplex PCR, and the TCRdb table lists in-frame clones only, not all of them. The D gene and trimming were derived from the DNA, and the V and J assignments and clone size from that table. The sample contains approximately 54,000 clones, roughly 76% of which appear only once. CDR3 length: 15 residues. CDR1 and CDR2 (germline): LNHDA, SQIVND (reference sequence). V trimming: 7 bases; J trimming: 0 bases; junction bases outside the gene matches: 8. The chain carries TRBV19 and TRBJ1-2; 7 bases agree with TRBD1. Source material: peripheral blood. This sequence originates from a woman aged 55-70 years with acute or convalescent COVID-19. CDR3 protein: CASTPDRRANYGYTF. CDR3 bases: TGTGCCAGTACTCCGGACAGGCGAGCTAACTATGGCTACACCTTC. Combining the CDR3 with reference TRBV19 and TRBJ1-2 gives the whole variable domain DGGITQSPKYLFRKEGQNVTLSCEQNLNHDAMYWYRQDPGQGLRLIYYSQIVNDFQKGDIAEGYSVSREKKESFPLTVTSAQKNPTAFYLCASTPDRRANYGYTFGSGTRLTVV.